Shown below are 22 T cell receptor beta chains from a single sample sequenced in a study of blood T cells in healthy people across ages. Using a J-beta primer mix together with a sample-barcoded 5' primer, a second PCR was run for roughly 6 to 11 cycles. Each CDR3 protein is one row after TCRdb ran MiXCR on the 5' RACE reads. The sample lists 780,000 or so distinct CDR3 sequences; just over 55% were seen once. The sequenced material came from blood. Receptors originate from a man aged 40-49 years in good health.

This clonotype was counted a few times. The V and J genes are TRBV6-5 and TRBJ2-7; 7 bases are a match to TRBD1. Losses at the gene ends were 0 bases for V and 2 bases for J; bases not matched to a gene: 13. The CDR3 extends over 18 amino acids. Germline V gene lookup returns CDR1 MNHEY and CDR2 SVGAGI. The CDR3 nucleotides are TGTGCCAGCAGTTACTCGCCCCCCCTACAGGGGTTGGCCTACGAGCAGTACTTC. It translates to CASSYSPPLQGLAYEQYF.

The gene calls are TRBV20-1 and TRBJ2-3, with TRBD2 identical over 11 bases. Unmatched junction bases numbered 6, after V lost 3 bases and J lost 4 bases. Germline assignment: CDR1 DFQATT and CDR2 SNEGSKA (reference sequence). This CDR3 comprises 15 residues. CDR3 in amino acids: CSASFTSGRADTQYF. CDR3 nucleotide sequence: TGCAGTGCTAGCTTTACTAGCGGGAGAGCAGATACGCAGTATTTT.

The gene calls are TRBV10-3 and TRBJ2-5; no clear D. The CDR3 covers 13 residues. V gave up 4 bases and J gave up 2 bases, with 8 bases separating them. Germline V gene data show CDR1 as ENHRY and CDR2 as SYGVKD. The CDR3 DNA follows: TGTGCCATCAGTGGATCCGCGCAAGAGACCCAGTACTTC. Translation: CAISGSAQETQYF.

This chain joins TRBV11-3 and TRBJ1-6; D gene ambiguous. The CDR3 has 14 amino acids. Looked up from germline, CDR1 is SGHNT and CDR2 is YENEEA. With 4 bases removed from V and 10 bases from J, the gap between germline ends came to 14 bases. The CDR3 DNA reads TGTGCCAGCAGCTGGAACGGATTGGGGTCACCCCTCCACTTT. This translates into CASSWNGLGSPLHF.

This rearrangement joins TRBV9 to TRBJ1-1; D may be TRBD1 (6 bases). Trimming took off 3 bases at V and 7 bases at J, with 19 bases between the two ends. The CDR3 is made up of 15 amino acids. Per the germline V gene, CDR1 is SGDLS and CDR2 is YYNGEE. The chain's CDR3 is CASSDLPGTHREAFF. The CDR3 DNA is TGTGCCAGCAGCGACCTTCCCGGGACACACCGTGAAGCTTTCTTT. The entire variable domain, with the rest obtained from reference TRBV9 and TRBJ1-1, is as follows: DSGVTQTPKHLITATGQRVTLRCSPRSGDLSVYWYQQSLDQGLQFLIQYYNGEERAKGNILERFSAQQFPDLHSELNLSSLELGDSALYFCASSDLPGTHREAFFGQGTRLTVV.

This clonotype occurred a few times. For the CDR3, the DNA is TGTGCCAGCAGCGACACCGGGACAGGGGGCGTCATATATACGCAGTATTTT. Translation: CASSDTGTGGVIYTQYF. The J gene is TRBJ2-3, the V gene TRBV7-9; the match to TRBD1 covers 12 bases. This CDR3 contains 17 residues. CDR1 is SEHNR, CDR2 FQNEAQ, per germline (reference sequence). Trimming at V came to 5 bases and at J to 7 bases, leaving 13 bases not matched to a gene.

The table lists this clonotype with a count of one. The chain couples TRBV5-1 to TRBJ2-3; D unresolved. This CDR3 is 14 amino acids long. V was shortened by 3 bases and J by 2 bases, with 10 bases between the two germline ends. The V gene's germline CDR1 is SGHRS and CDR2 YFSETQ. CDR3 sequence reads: CASSSEENTDTQYF. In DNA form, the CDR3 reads TGCGCCAGCAGCTCGGAAGAGAACACAGATACGCAGTATTTT.

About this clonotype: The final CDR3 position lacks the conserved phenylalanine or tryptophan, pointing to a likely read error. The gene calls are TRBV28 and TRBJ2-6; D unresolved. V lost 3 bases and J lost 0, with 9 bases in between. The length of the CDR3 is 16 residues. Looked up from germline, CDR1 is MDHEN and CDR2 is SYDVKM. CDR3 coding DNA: TGTGCCAGCAGTTTCCCCTGGGGCTCTGGGGCCAACGTCCTGACTTTA. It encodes CASSFPWGSGANVLTL.

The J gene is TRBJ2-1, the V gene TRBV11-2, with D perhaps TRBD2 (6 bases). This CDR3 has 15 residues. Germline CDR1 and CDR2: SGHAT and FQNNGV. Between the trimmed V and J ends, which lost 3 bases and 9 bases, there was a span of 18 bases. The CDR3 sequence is CASSFEAGRWSEQFF. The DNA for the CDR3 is TGTGCCAGCAGCTTCGAAGCGGGCCGCTGGAGTGAGCAGTTCTTC.

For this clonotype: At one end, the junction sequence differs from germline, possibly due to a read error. The CDR3 sequence is CAGSPSGRSSYNEQFF. The CDR3 DNA reads as TGTGCCGGCAGCCCTAGCGGGAGGAGCTCCTACAATGAGCAGTTCTTC. J is TRBJ2-1 and V is TRBV6-4; 11 positions agree with TRBD2. Germline loops: CDR1 MRHNA, CDR2 SNTAGT. The CDR3 spans 16 residues.

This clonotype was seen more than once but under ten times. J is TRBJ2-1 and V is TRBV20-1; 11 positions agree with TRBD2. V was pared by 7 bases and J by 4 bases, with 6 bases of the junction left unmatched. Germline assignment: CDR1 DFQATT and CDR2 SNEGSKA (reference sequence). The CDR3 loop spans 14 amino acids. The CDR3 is CSGSGRAVYNEQFF. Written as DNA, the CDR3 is TGCAGTGGTAGCGGGAGGGCCGTTTACAATGAGCAGTTCTTC.

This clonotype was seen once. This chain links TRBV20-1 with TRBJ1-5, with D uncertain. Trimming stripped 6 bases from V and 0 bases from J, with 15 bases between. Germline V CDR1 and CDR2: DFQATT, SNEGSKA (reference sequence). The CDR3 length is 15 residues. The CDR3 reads CSARREGSSNQPQHF. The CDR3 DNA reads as TGCAGTGCAAGAAGGGAGGGCTCTAGCAATCAGCCCCAGCATTTT.

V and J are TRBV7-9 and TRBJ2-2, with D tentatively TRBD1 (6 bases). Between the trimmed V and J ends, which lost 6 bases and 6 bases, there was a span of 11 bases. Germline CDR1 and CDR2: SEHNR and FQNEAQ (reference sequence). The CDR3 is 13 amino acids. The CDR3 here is CASRARGSGELFF. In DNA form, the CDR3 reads TGTGCCAGCAGAGCCAGGGGATCCGGGGAGCTGTTTTTT.

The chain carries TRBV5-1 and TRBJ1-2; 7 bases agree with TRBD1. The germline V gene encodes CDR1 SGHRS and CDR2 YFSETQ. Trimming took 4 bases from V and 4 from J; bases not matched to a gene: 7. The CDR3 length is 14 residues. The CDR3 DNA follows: TGCGCCAGCAGCCCCGGGGACAGCTTCTATGGCTACACCTTC. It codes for CASSPGDSFYGYTF.

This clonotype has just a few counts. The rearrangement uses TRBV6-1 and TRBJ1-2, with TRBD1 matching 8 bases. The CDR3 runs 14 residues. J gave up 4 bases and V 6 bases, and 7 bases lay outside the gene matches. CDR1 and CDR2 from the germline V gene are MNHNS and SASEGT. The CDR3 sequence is CASRTRGLSYGYTF. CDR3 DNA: TGTGCCAGCAGGACCAGGGGGCTTTCCTATGGCTACACCTTC.

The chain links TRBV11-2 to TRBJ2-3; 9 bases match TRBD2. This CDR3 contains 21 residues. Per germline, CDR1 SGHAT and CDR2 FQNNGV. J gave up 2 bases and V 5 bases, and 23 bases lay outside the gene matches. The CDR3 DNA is TGTGCCAGCAGCCATAGGGGCGGTAGCGGGAGCCATCCCGGGACCACAGATACGCAGTATTTT. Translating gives CASSHRGGSGSHPGTTDTQYF.

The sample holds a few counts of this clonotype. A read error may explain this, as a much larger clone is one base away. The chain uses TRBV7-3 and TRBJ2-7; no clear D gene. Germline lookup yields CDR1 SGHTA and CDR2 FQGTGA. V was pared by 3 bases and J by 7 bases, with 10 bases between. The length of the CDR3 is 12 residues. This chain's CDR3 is CASSFTWGEQYF. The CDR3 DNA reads TGTGCCAGCAGCTTCACATGGGGTGAGCAGTACTTC.

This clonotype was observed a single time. CDR3 region: CSARRLRLDPSNEQFF. The CDR3 bases are TGCAGTGCTAGAAGGCTTCGACTAGACCCCTCCAATGAGCAGTTCTTC. The chain has TRBV20-1 and TRBJ2-1, with D possibly matching TRBD2 (6 bases). V lost 2 bases and J 6 bases, leaving 20 bases between the germline ends. CDR1 and CDR2 (germline): DFQATT, SNEGSKA (reference sequence). The CDR3 has 16 residues.

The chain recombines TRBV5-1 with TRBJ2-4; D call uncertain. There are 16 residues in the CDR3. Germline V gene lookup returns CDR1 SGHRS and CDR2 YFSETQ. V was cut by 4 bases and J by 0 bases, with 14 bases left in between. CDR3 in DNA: TGCGCCAGCAGCAAAGGGCGGCTGCCAGCCAAAAACATTCAGTACTTC. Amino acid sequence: CASSKGRLPAKNIQYF.

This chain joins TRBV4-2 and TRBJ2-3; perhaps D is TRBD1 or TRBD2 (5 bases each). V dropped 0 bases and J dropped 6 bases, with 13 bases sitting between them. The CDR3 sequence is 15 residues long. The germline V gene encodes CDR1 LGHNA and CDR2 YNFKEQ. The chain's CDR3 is CASSQDARGRDTQYF. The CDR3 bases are TGTGCCAGCAGCCAAGATGCCCGGGGACGGGATACGCAGTATTTT.

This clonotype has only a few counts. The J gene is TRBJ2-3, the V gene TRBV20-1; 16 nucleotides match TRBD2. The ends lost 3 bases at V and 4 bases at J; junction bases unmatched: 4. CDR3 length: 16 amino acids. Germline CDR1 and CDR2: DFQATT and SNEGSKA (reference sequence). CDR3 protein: CSARGLAGGWSDTQYF. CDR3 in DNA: TGCAGTGCTAGGGGACTAGCGGGAGGGTGGTCAGATACGCAGTATTTT.

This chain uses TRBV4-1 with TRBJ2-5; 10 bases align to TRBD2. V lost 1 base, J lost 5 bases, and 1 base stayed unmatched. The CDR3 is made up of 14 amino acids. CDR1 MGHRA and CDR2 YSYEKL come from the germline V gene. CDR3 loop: CASSQGGLAETQYF. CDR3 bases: TGCGCCAGCAGCCAAGGGGGACTAGCGGAGACCCAGTACTTC.